This T cell receptor beta chain is drawn from a study of shared clonotypes between healthy human individuals. Profiled with immunoSEQ multiplex PCR; TCRdb holds only in-frame clones, not every one. The repertoire holds 1.5 million to 1.9 million clones, with 95% to 99% as singletons. As regards this clone: The sample holds other DNA sequences that translate to the same CDR3.

The CDR3 totals 10 residues. Trimming took off 4 bases at V and 6 bases at J, with 4 bases between the two ends. The germline CDR1 and CDR2 sequences are SQVTM and ANQGSEA. J is TRBJ2-1 and V is TRBV29-1; no clear D. The origin of this receptor is a man aged 25 to 40 in good health. The material sequenced was naive CD4+ T cells sorted from blood. The sample's subset: CD45RA+ positively selected. As DNA, the CDR3 is TGCAGCGTTGGGGGCAATGAGCAGTTCTTC. The encoded protein is CSVGGNEQFF.